There are a few counts of the clone carrying this T cell receptor beta chain. Its antigen is undetermined. V lost 5 bases to trimming and J lost 2 bases; unmatched junction nucleotides: 6. Germline lookup yields CDR1 MGHRA and CDR2 YSYEKL. The CDR3 has 16 amino acids. The study made its TCR cDNA through 5'RACE template switching. That step introduced a universal primer site along with UMIs. A single record per CDR3 protein comes from TCRdb applying MiXCR to the 5' RACE reads. The sample records 100,000 to 150,000 distinct CDR3 sequences, roughly 15% being singletons. These data come from a study of T cells after yellow fever vaccination. Study-level points and caveats: A limited proportion of clonotypes was detected within both the CD4 and CD8 compartments.

The rearrangement links TRBV4-1 to TRBJ2-1; 10 bases agree with TRBD2. This TCR came from a man aged 18-30 years who received the YFV17D yellow fever vaccine. The sample in question was CD8+ T cells sorted from PBMCs, obtained 5 days after the yellow fever booster vaccination. CDR3 coding DNA: TGCGCCAGCAGCAGCCCAAGCGGGGGGGCCTACAATGAGCAGTTCTTC. This gives the protein CASSSPSGGAYNEQFF.